This T cell receptor beta chain was recorded in a study of PD-1 blockade in classical Hodgkin lymphoma. Sequencing used immunoSEQ multiplex PCR; TCRdb keeps in-frame clones, though not all of them. Counted here are approximately 57,000 clones, less than 95% occurring once; the ten biggest clones make up about 10%. The CDR3 has 16 residues. With 4 bases removed from V and 8 bases from J, the gap between germline ends came to 24 bases. Germline CDR1 and CDR2: SGHNT and YYREEE (reference sequence). Each patient experienced a relapse that followed autologous stem cell transplantation, and brentuximab vedotin exposure varied.

Specimen: peripheral blood mononuclear cells (PBMCs), collected before the second cycle of nivolumab. The rearrangement joins TRBV5-4 to TRBJ1-2, with D perhaps TRBD1 (5 bases). This clonotype was sampled from a human donor with classical Hodgkin lymphoma. The CDR3 sequence is CASSLTPGTQHGGYTF. The CDR3, as DNA: TGTGCCAGCAGCCTCACCCCAGGGACTCAGCATGGGGGCTACACCTTC.